Below are 18 T cell receptor beta chains sequenced from a single sample in a study of regulatory T cells in long-lasting Graves disease. The sample's time point: newly diagnosed GD, antithyroid drugs for less than 3 months. PBMC-extracted RNA yielded the TCR library. Arm-PCR with iRepertoire HTBI primers amplified the CDR3 regions for these TCR beta libraries. TCRdb fed the multiplex PCR reads into MiXCR, producing one record per CDR3 protein. Seen here are roughly 560,000 distinct CDR3 sequences, about 11% observed once, and the top ten hold approximately 9.6%. Another study also made use of these data, one on T cells in Graves' hyperthyroidism and ophthalmopathy.

The sample consisted of peripheral blood mononuclear cells (PBMCs), taken at new diagnosis, from a patient treated with antithyroid drugs. Receptors were obtained from a woman aged 25-40 years with Graves disease.

The chain has TRBV20-1 and TRBJ2-1; D perhaps matches TRBD1 (6 bases). The CDR3 is 15 amino acids. The germline CDR1 and CDR2 sequences are DFQATT and SNEGSKA (reference sequence). The V and J ends lost 3 bases and 5 bases respectively, with 17 bases between them. CDR3 in amino acids: CSARKRTEEDNEQFF. Written as DNA, the CDR3 is TGCAGTGCTAGGAAACGGACAGAGGAGGACAATGAGCAGTTCTTC.

Only one count was recorded for this clonotype. V gene TRBV27 combines with J gene TRBJ2-1; 15 nucleotides agree with TRBD2. The CDR3 totals 16 residues. J was trimmed by 7 bases and V by 4 bases; bases with no gene match: 5. Germline CDR1 and CDR2: MNHEY and SMNVEV (reference sequence). CDR3 nucleotides: TGTGCCAGCAGTTCCGGGACTAGCGGGAGGTCAAATGAGCAGTTCTTC. Translating it yields CASSSGTSGRSNEQFF.

This clonotype showed up many times. The J gene is TRBJ2-3, the V gene TRBV14; TRBD2 matches at 7 bases. The length of the CDR3 is 15 residues. After removal of 3 bases from V and 2 bases from J, the junction contained 5 bases not matched to a gene. Germline loops: CDR1 SGHDN, CDR2 FVKESK. CDR3: CASSHLAEYTDTQYF. As DNA, the CDR3 is TGTGCCAGCAGCCACCTAGCGGAGTACACAGATACGCAGTATTTT.

There are a few counts of this clonotype. The chain links TRBV6-5 to TRBJ2-7, with D maybe TRBD1 (6 bases). Germline values: CDR1 MNHEY, CDR2 SVGAGI. V dropped 6 bases and J dropped 2 bases, with 11 bases sitting between them. This CDR3 region has 13 residues. CDR3 sequence: CASRYRAPYEQYF. Written as DNA, the CDR3 is TGTGCCAGCAGATACAGGGCCCCCTACGAGCAGTACTTC.

This clonotype was counted many times. The rearrangement joins TRBV24-1 to TRBJ2-1; D is undetermined. V gave up 3 bases and J gave up 0 bases, with 11 bases separating them. The germline gives CDR1 KGHDR, CDR2 SFDVKD. The CDR3 is 16 residues long. The CDR3 coding sequence is TGTGCCACCAGTGATAAACAGCCGAGCTCCTACAATGAGCAGTTCTTC. Its protein is CATSDKQPSSYNEQFF.

This clonotype was recorded a few times. The rearrangement joins TRBV19 to TRBJ2-3; 8 bases line up with TRBD2. V gave up 9 bases and J gave up 3 bases; unmatched junction bases: 14. CDR1 is LNHDA, CDR2 SQIVND, per germline (reference sequence). The CDR3 loop spans 16 amino acids. This CDR3 reads CASRRYRSGSTDTQYF. In DNA, the CDR3 is TGTGCCAGCCGACGGTATAGAAGCGGGAGTACAGATACGCAGTATTTT. Full variable domain (outside the CDR3, taken from reference TRBV19 and TRBJ2-3): DGGITQSPKYLFRKEGQNVTLSCEQNLNHDAMYWYRQDPGQGLRLIYYSQIVNDFQKGDIAEGYSVSREKKESFPLTVTSAQKNPTAFYLCASRRYRSGSTDTQYFGPGTRLTVL.

The V and J genes are TRBV12-3 or TRBV12-4 and TRBJ1-5; no definite D call. The germline V and J ends were trimmed by 6 bases and 0 bases, with 12 bases remaining between them. The CDR3 spans 15 residues. This CDR3 reads CASSFLGLSNQPQHF. Written as DNA, the CDR3 is TGTGCCAGCAGCTTCCTCGGGCTTAGCAATCAGCCCCAGCATTTT.

This clonotype was detected many times. V is TRBV11-2 and J is TRBJ2-7; D is unresolved. The germline CDR1 and CDR2 sequences are SGHAT and FQNNGV. The V gene lost 2 bases and the J gene lost 6 bases, with 8 bases spanning the gap. CDR3 size: 12 residues. The DNA for the CDR3 is TGTGCCAGCAGCTTAATCAAGGCCGAGCAGTACTTC. It translates to CASSLIKAEQYF.

At least ten counts were recorded for this clonotype. The rearrangement links TRBV11-2 to TRBJ2-7; 12 nucleotides agree with TRBD2. V lost 5 bases, J lost 3 bases, and 5 bases stayed unmatched. In germline, CDR1 is SGHAT, CDR2 FQNNGV. The CDR3 contains 15 residues. The CDR3 DNA follows: TGTGCCAGCAGCCAATCGGGACTAGCGGGCTACGAGCAGTACTTC. Its protein product is CASSQSGLAGYEQYF.

The chain joins TRBV29-1 to TRBJ2-3; D possibly corresponds to TRBD1 (6 bases). The CDR3 covers 15 residues. Germline V gene data show CDR1 as SQVTM and CDR2 as ANQGSEA. The V end lost 7 bases, the J end lost 4 bases, and 21 bases lay between the germline ends. The chain's CDR3 is CSDQIDGAGADTQYF. The CDR3 DNA reads TGCAGCGACCAGATAGATGGGGCAGGGGCAGATACGCAGTATTTT.

This chain connects TRBV6-2 or TRBV6-3 to TRBJ1-2, with TRBD1 matching over 11 bases. The trim removed 5 bases at V and 6 bases at J, leaving 5 bases unmatched. This CDR3 is 14 amino acids long. The germline V gene encodes CDR1 MNHEY and CDR2 SVGEGT. This chain's CDR3 is CASSTRDRGNGYTF. In DNA form, the CDR3 reads TGTGCCAGCAGTACGAGGGACAGGGGGAATGGCTACACCTTC.

The CDR3 DNA sequence: TGTGCCAGCAGCTTAGCCCAGGGACTAGCGGCGAATGAGCAGTTCTTC. Translated, it gives CASSLAQGLAANEQFF. V usage is TRBV7-9 and J usage is TRBJ2-1; 11 bases line up with TRBD2. The junction had 5 bases not matched to a gene; V was cut back by 0 bases and J by 7 bases. Germline lookup yields CDR1 SEHNR and CDR2 FQNEAQ (reference sequence). CDR3 length: 16 residues. Variable domain in full (rest from reference TRBV7-9 and TRBJ2-1): DTGVSQNPRHKITKRGQNVTFRCDPISEHNRLYWYRQTLGQGPEFLTYFQNEAQLEKSRLLSDRFSAERPKGSFSTLEIQRTEQGDSAMYLCASSLAQGLAANEQFFGPGTRLTVL.

This chain links TRBV27 with TRBJ1-5; D is possibly TRBD1 (5 bases). V dropped 6 bases and J dropped 7 bases, with 13 bases sitting between them. The CDR3 runs 13 residues. The germline CDR1 and CDR2 sequences are MNHEY and SMNVEV (reference sequence). The DNA for the CDR3 is TGTGCCAGCAGCCCCGGGGCATGGCAGCCCCAGCATTTT. Translating it yields CASSPGAWQPQHF.

At least ten counts were recorded for this clonotype. The chain links TRBV20-1 to TRBJ2-4; 10 nucleotides agree with TRBD2. Germline-derived CDR1 and CDR2 are DFQATT and SNEGSKA (reference sequence). The CDR3 is made up of 17 amino acids. Trimming at V came to 6 bases and at J to 0 bases, leaving 11 bases not matched to a gene. The CDR3 DNA is TGCAGTGCGGCTGGACTAGCGGAGCCTGTAGCCAAAAACATTCAGTACTTC. It is translated as CSAAGLAEPVAKNIQYF.

There are a few counts of this clonotype. The J gene is TRBJ2-2, the V gene TRBV6-1; D perhaps matches TRBD1 (5 bases). In germline, CDR1 is MNHNS, CDR2 SASEGT. The CDR3 length is 14 residues. V lost 6 bases and J lost 4, with 12 bases in between. CDR3 coding DNA: TGTGCCAGCAGATATCATACAGGCACCGGGGAGCTGTTTTTT. Residues: CASRYHTGTGELFF.

This clonotype was counted many times. This sequence joins TRBV30 and TRBJ1-5; D gene ambiguous. The CDR3 consists of 13 residues. The germline V gene has CDR1 GTSNPN and CDR2 SVGIG (reference sequence). Trimming took off 0 bases at V and 5 bases at J, with 8 bases between the two ends. CDR3 residues: CAWSVGGYQPQHF. CDR3 bases: TGTGCCTGGAGTGTCGGAGGATATCAGCCCCAGCATTTT.

This clonotype was seen ten or more times. The chain uses TRBV28 and TRBJ2-5; 10 bases are a match to TRBD2. Per the germline V gene, CDR1 is MDHEN and CDR2 is SYDVKM. The CDR3 is 16 residues long. V lost 8 bases, J lost 3 bases, and 12 bases stayed unmatched. CDR3 sequence reads: CASGASGSLIEETQYF. The CDR3 DNA reads as TGTGCCAGCGGGGCTAGCGGGAGCTTGATAGAAGAGACCCAGTACTTC.

This clonotype was detected many times. The V and J genes are TRBV28 and TRBJ1-5, with D unresolved. V was cut by 8 bases and J by 2 bases, with 10 bases left in between. Germline V gene data show CDR1 as MDHEN and CDR2 as SYDVKM. This CDR3 is 13 amino acids long. The CDR3 spells CASENWGNQPQHF. CDR3 coding DNA: TGTGCCAGCGAAAACTGGGGCAATCAGCCCCAGCATTTT.